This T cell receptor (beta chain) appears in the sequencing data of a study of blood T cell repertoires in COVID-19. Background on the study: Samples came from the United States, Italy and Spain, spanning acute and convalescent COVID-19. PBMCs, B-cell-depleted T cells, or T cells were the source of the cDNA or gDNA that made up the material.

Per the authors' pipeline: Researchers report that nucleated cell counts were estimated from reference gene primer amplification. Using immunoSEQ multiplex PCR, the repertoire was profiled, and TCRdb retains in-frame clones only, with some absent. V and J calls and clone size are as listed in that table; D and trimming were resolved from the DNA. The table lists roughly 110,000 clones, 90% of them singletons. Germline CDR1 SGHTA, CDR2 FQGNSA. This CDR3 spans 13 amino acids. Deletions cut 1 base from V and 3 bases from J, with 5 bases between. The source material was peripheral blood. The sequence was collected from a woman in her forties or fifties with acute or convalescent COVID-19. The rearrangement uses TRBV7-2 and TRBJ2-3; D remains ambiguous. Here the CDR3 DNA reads TGTGCCAGCAGCTTAGTTGAGACAGATACGCAGTATTTT. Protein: CASSLVETDTQYF.